This T cell receptor (beta chain) originates from a study of radiation and T cells in renal cell carcinoma. Stated time point: blood 4 weeks post-SBRT, at nephrectomy. Indicated treatment: 15 Gy SBRT to primary tumor, nephrectomy 4 weeks later. Profiling relied on immunoSEQ multiplex PCR, and the TCRdb table lists in-frame clones only, not all of them. The sample lists around 140,000 clones, 80% to 90% occurring once. Trimming pared 5 bases from V and 2 bases from J, leaving 15 bases between. The CDR3 is 14 amino acids. The V gene's germline CDR1 is SQVTM and CDR2 ANQGSEA. The sample consisted of blood, taken from a patient whose treatment included radiotherapy and nephrectomy. This clonotype was sampled from a woman in her forties or fifties with renal cell carcinoma. The chain carries TRBV29-1 and TRBJ1-2; D is ambiguous. CDR3 sequence (DNA): TGCAGCGTTTCCCCCCGGCTGCAGAACTATGGCTACACCTTC. As protein: CSVSPRLQNYGYTF.